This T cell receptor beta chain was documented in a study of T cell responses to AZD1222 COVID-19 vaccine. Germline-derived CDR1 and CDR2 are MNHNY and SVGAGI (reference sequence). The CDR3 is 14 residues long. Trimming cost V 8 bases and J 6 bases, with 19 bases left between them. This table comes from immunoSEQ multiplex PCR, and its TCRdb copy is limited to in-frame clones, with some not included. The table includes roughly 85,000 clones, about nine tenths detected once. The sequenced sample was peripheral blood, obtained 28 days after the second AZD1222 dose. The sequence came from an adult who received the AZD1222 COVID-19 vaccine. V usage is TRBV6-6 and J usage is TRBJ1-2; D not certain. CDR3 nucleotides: TGTGCCAGCGAACGTCTTAATGAGTGGGATGGCTACACCTTC. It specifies CASERLNEWDGYTF.